These T cell receptor beta chains were read from a single sample in a study of PD-1 blockade in classical Hodgkin lymphoma. Here immunoSEQ multiplex PCR was the method, and the copy in TCRdb shows in-frame clones only, minus some. The table shows 11,000 to 15,000 clones, with 85% to 90% occurring only once. The sample was peripheral blood mononuclear cells (PBMCs), taken at baseline. These TCRs come from a human donor with classical Hodgkin lymphoma. Both conserved end residues are part of each CDR3. The D gene is left open where the match is weak. Clone sizes are given selectively: once, few, many, or a class where the clone is expanded.

clone_size | d_call | j_call | v_call | cdr3_aa | cdr3_nt
few | - | TRBJ1-2 | TRBV9 | CASSVAPLSDSNYGYTF | TGTGCCAGCAGCGTAGCCCCACTATCGGACTCTAACTATGGCTACACCTTC
- | TRBD1 | TRBJ2-3 | TRBV29-1 | CSAEGFPGQGSPQDTQYF | TGCAGCGCTGAGGGCTTCCCGGGACAGGGGTCACCGCAGGATACGCAGTATTTT
- | - | TRBJ2-5 | TRBV28 | CASSLDNLGETQYF | TGTGCCAGCAGTCTGGACAATCTGGGGGAGACCCAGTACTTC
- | - | TRBJ2-2 | TRBV9 | CASSVAGELFF | TGTGCCAGCAGCGTAGCCGGGGAGCTGTTTTTT
- | TRBD2 | TRBJ2-7 | TRBV7-2 | CASSLMTSGPNKQYF | TGTGCCAGCAGCTTAATGACTAGCGGACCTAACAAGCAGTACTTC
- | - | TRBJ1-4 | TRBV18 | CASSHNAANEKLFF | TGTGCCAGCTCACATAACGCAGCGAATGAAAAACTGTTTTTT
- | TRBD2 | TRBJ2-3 | TRBV28 | CASSDSGRIDTQYF | TGTGCCAGCAGTGACAGCGGGAGGATAGATACGCAGTATTTT
- | TRBD2 | TRBJ2-7 | TRBV4-3 | CASSPRLAGGSSYEQYF | TGCGCCAGCAGCCCCCGACTAGCGGGAGGCTCCTCCTACGAGCAGTACTTC
- | - | TRBJ2-3 | TRBV5-1 | CASSRADTITDTQYF | TGCGCCAGCAGCCGAGCGGATACGATCACAGATACGCAGTATTTT
once | TRBD1 | TRBJ1-2 | TRBV19 | CASSMGTGGHYGYTF | TGTGCCAGTAGTATGGGGACAGGGGGCCACTATGGCTACACCTTC
- | - | TRBJ1-4 | TRBV5-5 | CASSPGLYEKLFF | TGTGCCAGCAGCCCCGGACTGTATGAAAAACTGTTTTTT
- | - | TRBJ2-1 | TRBV5-6 | CASSYSYNEQFF | TGTGCCAGCAGCTATAGCTACAATGAGCAGTTCTTC
- | - | TRBJ2-5 | TRBV5-1 | CASSPATNWETQYF | TGCGCCAGCAGCCCAGCCACGAACTGGGAGACCCAGTACTTC
- | - | TRBJ2-2 | TRBV2 | CASSDDRVTGELFF | TGTGCCAGCAGTGACGACAGAGTCACCGGGGAGCTGTTTTTT
- | - | TRBJ1-2 | TRBV6-5 | CASSYSIREGGYTF | TGTGCCAGCAGTTACTCGATTAGGGAGGGTGGCTACACCTTC
- | TRBD2 | TRBJ2-1 | TRBV27 | CASSLGRTSGQAGNEQFF | TGTGCCAGCAGTTTGGGAAGGACTAGCGGGCAGGCTGGGAATGAGCAGTTCTTC
- | - | TRBJ2-6 | TRBV30 | CAWSAPQGNGANVLTF | TGTGCCTGGAGTGCCCCTCAAGGGAACGGGGCCAACGTCCTGACTTTC
- | - | TRBJ1-1 | TRBV18 | CASFRAREGTEAFF | TGTGCCAGCTTCCGAGCTAGGGAAGGCACTGAAGCTTTCTTT
- | - | TRBJ2-7 | TRBV5-5 | CAIRDEQYF | TGTGCCATTCGAGACGAGCAGTACTTC
- | TRBD2 | TRBJ2-1 | TRBV11-2 | CASSPVGLADYNGQFF | TGTGCCAGCAGCCCGGTCGGACTAGCGGATTACAATGGGCAGTTCTTC
- | - | TRBJ1-1 | TRBV30 | CAWSVGQPAFF | TGTGCCTGGAGTGTAGGACAGCCTGCTTTCTTT
- | TRBD1 | TRBJ2-1 | TRBV9 | CASSAKGALGYNEQFF | TGTGCCAGCAGCGCGAAGGGGGCGTTAGGTTACAATGAGCAGTTCTTC
- | - | TRBJ2-1 | TRBV18 | CASSPKGEGHYEQFF | TGTGCCAGCTCACCAAAGGGGGAGGGCCACTATGAGCAGTTCTTC
- | - | TRBJ2-5 | TRBV14 | CASSQDHGIGAGLPETQYF | TGTGCCAGCAGCCAAGATCACGGGATCGGCGCCGGCCTACCTGAGACCCAGTACTTC
- | TRBD1 | TRBJ2-2 | TRBV2 | CASSEWTGNTGELFF | TGTGCCAGCAGTGAGTGGACAGGGAACACCGGGGAGCTGTTTTTT
- | TRBD2 | TRBJ2-7 | TRBV29-1 | CSATSAYEQYF | TGCAGCGCTACTAGCGCGTACGAGCAGTACTTC
- | - | TRBJ1-5 | TRBV12-5 | CASTPGHTAQPQHF | TGTGCTAGTACCCCGGGACATACGGCTCAGCCCCAGCATTTT
- | - | TRBJ2-3 | TRBV28 | CASNLEGGQADTQYF | TGTGCCAGCAACCTTGAGGGGGGGCAGGCAGATACGCAGTATTTT
- | - | TRBJ2-7 | TRBV21-1 | CASSKVVSSYEQYF | TGTGCCAGCAGCAAAGTCGTAAGCTCCTACGAGCAGTACTTC
once | - | TRBJ2-7 | TRBV29-1 | CSVRADYEQYF | TGCAGCGTTCGGGCAGACTACGAGCAGTACTTC
- | - | TRBJ1-5 | TRBV6-5 | CASSRQPNQPQHF | TGTGCCAGCAGTAGACAGCCTAATCAGCCCCAGCATTTT
- | - | TRBJ1-3 | TRBV19 | CASREGLFSGNTIYF | TGTGCCAGTAGAGAAGGACTCTTCTCTGGAAACACCATATATTTT
- | - | TRBJ1-3 | TRBV2 | CASSERGAGGNTIYF | TGTGCCAGCAGTGAAAGAGGGGCAGGTGGAAACACCATATATTTT
- | TRBD1 | TRBJ1-5 | TRBV28 | CASSFSGTGSQPQHF | TGTGCCAGCAGTTTTAGCGGGACAGGGAGTCAGCCCCAGCATTTT
- | - | TRBJ2-3 | TRBV15 | CATLDQGGSTDTQYF | TGTGCCACTCTAGATCAGGGGGGAAGCACAGATACGCAGTATTTT
- | - | TRBJ2-7 | TRBV7-8 | CASSFEAFYEQYF | TGTGCCAGCAGCTTCGAAGCCTTCTACGAGCAGTACTTC
- | TRBD1 | TRBJ2-7 | TRBV4-1 | CASSQSFGTGDKEQYF | TGCGCCAGCAGCCAATCTTTCGGGACAGGGGATAAGGAGCAGTACTTC
- | TRBD1 | TRBJ1-2 | TRBV7-9 | CASSLTDRVTGYTF | TGTGCCAGCAGTCTCACGGACAGGGTTACTGGCTACACCTTC
few | - | TRBJ2-2 | TRBV2 | CASSEASGPTGELFF | TGTGCCAGCAGTGAAGCTAGCGGACCCACCGGGGAGCTGTTTTTT
- | - | TRBJ1-5 | TRBV4-1 | CASSPRGGVANQPQHF | TGCGCCAGCAGCCCCCGGGGGGGGGTTGCAAATCAGCCCCAGCATTTT
once | TRBD2 | TRBJ2-1 | TRBV25-1 | CASGLAGGSNEQFF | TGTGCCAGCGGACTAGCGGGAGGGTCCAATGAGCAGTTCTTC
- | - | TRBJ1-1 | TRBV19 | CASNILMGQNTEAFF | TGTGCCAGTAACATTTTAATGGGACAGAACACTGAAGCTTTCTTT